This T cell receptor (beta chain) was sequenced in a study of T cell responses to AZD1222 COVID-19 vaccine. At the level of the study: Second-dose groups at about 4 or about 12 weeks were pooled. Study-wide results and limits: CD4 TCRs covered the whole spike, strongest at regions 160-218 and 743-854. Just a handful of people given AZD1222 tested seropositive at baseline.

Measured with immunoSEQ multiplex PCR; TCRdb has only the in-frame clones, and not every one. The profile shows approximately 80,000 clones, roughly 90% of them singletons. CDR3 size: 12 residues. Between the trimmed V and J ends, which lost 4 bases and 6 bases, there was a span of 7 bases. From germline, CDR1 is MDHEN and CDR2 SYDVKM. Worth noting for this clone: Its antigen is still unknown.

This TCR derives from an adult in good health. This sample comprised peripheral blood, obtained on day 0 of AZD1222 vaccination. The chain links TRBV28 to TRBJ2-1; no reliable D call. The CDR3 loop reads CASSYRSNEQFF. CDR3 in DNA: TGTGCCAGCAGTTACAGAAGCAATGAGCAGTTCTTC.